This TCR beta chain came from a study of shared clonotypes between healthy human individuals. Broader study findings: Large depth notwithstanding, sorted-subset sequencing proved incomplete by rarefaction. Sharing across four donors was highest in naive CD4 (around 5%) and lowest in memory CD8 (roughly 0.4%). Represented diversity, genetic and exposure-history alike, was limited by few donors.

This table comes from immunoSEQ multiplex PCR, and its TCRdb copy is limited to in-frame clones, with some not included. The sample records around 1.9 million clones, 85% to 95% being singletons. A word on this clone: Its target is unknown.

CDR3 size: 15 residues. Germline CDR1 reads SGHAT; CDR2 reads FQNNGV. Trimming removed 3 bases at V and 7 bases at J, with 19 bases between. Positively selected for CCR7, the CD45RO-negative cells used as naive CD8 cells excluded terminally differentiated effector memory CD45RA+ cells. Input material: naive CD8+ T cells from PBMCs. The rearrangement uses TRBV11-2 and TRBJ2-7, with D possibly TRBD2 on 6 matching bases. This TCR was sampled from a man aged 18 to 30 in good health. Some clones in this sample may be carry-over from other donors' samples. The CDR3 bases are TGTGCCAGCAGCTTGGCTGGGAGGCCCTCCGGGGAGCAGTACTTC. Protein product: CASSLAGRPSGEQYF.